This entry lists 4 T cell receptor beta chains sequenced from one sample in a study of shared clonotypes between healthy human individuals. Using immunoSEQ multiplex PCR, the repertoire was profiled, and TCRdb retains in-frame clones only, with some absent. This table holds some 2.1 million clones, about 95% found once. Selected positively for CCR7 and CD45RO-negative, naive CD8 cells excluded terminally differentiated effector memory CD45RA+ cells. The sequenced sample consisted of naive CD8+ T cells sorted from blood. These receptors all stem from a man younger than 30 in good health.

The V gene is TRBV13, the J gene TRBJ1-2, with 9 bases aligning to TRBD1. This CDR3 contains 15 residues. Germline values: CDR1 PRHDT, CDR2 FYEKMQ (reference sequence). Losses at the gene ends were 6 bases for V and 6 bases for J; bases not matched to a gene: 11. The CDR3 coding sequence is TGTGCCAGCAGACCATGGACAGGGGCTTCCGATGGCTACACCTTC. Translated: CASRPWTGASDGYTF.

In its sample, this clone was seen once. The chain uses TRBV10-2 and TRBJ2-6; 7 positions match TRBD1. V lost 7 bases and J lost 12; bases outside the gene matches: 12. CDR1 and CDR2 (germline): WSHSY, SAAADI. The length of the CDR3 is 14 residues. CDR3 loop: CASMGTATTPVLTF. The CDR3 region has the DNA TGCGCCAGCATGGGGACAGCCACTACCCCCGTCCTGACTTTC.

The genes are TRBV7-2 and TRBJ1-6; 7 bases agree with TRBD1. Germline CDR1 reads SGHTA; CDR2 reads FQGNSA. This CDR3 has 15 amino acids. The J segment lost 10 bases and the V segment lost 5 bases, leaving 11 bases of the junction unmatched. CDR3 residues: CASSPGGFTGSPLHF. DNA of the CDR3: TGTGCCAGCAGCCCAGGGGGATTCACGGGATCACCCCTCCACTTT.

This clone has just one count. CDR3: CSVEGLAGTTYNEQFF. The DNA of the CDR3 is TGCAGCGTTGAGGGACTAGCGGGAACGACCTACAATGAGCAGTTCTTC. This chain joins TRBV29-1 and TRBJ2-1; 13 bases are shared with TRBD2. The V gene's germline CDR1 is SQVTM and CDR2 ANQGSEA. This CDR3 comprises 16 residues. With V trimmed by 3 bases and J by 2 bases, 4 bases remained unmatched.